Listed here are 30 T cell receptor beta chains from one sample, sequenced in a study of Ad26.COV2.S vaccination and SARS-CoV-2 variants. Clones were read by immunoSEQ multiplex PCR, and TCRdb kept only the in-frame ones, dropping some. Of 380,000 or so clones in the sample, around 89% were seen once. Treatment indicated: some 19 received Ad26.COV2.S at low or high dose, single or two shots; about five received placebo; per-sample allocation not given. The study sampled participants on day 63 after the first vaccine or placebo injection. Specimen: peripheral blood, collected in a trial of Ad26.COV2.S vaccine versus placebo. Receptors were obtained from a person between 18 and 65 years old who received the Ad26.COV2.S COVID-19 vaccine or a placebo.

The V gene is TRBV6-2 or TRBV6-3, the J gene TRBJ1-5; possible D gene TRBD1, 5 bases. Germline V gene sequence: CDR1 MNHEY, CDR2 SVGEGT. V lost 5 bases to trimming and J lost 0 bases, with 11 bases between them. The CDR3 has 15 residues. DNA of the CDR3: TGTGCCAGCAGTAGGGGTAAGACTAGCAATCAGCCCCAGCATTTT. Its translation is CASSRGKTSNQPQHF.

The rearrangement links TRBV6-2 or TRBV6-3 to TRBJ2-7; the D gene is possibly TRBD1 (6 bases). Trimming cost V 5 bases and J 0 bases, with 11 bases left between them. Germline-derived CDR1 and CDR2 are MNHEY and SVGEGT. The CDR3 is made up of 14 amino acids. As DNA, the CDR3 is TGTGCCAGCAGTCGCCAGGGGAGCTCCTACGAGCAGTACTTC. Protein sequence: CASSRQGSSYEQYF.

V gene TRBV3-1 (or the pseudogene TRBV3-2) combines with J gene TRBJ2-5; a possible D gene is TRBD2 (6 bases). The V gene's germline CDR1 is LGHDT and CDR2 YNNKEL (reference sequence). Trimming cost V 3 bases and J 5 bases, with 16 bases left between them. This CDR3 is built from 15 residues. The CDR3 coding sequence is TGTGCCAGCAGCCAGGGAAGACTAGACGGGGAGACCCAGTACTTC. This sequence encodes CASSQGRLDGETQYF.

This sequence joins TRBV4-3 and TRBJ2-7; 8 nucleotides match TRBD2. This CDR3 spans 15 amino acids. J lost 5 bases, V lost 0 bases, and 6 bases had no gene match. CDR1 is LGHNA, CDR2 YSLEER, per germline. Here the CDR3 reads CASSQDPSAGDEQYF. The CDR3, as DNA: TGCGCCAGCAGCCAAGACCCCTCAGCGGGAGACGAGCAGTACTTC.

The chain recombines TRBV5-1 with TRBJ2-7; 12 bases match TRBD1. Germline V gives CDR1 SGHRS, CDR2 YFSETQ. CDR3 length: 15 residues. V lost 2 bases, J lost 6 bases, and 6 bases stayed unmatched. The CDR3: CASSLGDRGRGEQYF. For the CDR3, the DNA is TGCGCCAGCAGCTTAGGGGACAGGGGGCGAGGCGAGCAGTACTTC.

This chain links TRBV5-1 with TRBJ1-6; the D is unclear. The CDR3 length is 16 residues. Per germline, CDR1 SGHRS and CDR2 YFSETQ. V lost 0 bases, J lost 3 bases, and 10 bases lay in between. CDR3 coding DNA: TGCGCCAGCAGCTTGGTTACAAATGGCTATAATTCACCCCTCCACTTT. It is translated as CASSLVTNGYNSPLHF.

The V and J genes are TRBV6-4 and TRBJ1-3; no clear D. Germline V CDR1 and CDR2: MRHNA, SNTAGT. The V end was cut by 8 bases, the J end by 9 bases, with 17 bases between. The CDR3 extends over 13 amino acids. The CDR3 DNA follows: TGTGCCAGCTGGGCCCGATCAGGTCGCACCATATATTTT. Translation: CASWARSGRTIYF.

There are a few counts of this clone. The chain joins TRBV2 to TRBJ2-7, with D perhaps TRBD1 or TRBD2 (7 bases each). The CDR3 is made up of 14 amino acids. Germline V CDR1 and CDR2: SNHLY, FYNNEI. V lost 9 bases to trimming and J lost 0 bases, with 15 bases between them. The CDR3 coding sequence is TGTGCCAGTAACAGGGGAGGGCCCTCCTACGAGCAGTACTTC. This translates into CASNRGGPSYEQYF.

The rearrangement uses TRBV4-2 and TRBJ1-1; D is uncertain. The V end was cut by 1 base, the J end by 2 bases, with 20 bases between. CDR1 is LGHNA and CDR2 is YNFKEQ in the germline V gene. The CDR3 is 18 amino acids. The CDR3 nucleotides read TGTGCCAGCAGCCAAGGTACCCCCCTACGGGGTCCCAACACTGAAGCTTTCTTT. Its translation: CASSQGTPLRGPNTEAFF.

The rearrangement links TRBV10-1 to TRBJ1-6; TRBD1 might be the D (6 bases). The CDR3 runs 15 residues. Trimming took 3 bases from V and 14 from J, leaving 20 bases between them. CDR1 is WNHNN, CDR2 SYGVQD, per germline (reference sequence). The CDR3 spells CASSEKGQPPVALHF. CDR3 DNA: TGCGCCAGCAGTGAAAAAGGACAGCCACCAGTCGCCCTCCACTTT.

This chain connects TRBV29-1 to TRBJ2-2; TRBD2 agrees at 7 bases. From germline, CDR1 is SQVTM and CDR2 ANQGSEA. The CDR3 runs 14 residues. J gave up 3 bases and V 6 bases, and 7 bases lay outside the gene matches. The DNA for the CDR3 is TGCAGCGTCCGTCGGGGGGATCACACCGGGGAGCTGTTTTTT. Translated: CSVRRGDHTGELFF.

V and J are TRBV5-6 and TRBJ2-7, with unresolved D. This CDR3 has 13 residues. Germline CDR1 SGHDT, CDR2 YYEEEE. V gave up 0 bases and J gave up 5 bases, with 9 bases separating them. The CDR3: CASSLALENEQYF. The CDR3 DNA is TGTGCCAGCAGCTTGGCGCTAGAAAACGAGCAGTACTTC.

The CDR3 DNA follows: TGTGCCAGCTCTAGGGCGGGGGGGGCCCGGGAGCAGTTCTTC. Amino acids: CASSRAGGAREQFF. The rearrangement joins TRBV11-1 to TRBJ2-1; 9 bases are shared with TRBD2. The CDR3 consists of 14 residues. Germline V gives CDR1 SGHAT, CDR2 FQDESV (reference sequence). The trim removed 8 bases at V and 10 bases at J, leaving 12 bases unmatched.

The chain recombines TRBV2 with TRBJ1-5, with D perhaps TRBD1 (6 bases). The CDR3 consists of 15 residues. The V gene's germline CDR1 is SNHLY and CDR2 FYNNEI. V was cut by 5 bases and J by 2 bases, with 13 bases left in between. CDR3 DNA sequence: TGTGCCAGCAGTTCCCAGGGGTTAGGCAATCAGCCCCAGCATTTT. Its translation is CASSSQGLGNQPQHF.

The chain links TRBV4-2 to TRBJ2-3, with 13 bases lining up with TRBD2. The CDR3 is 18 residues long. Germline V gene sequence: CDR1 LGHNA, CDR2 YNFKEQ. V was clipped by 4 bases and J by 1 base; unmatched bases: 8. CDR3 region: CASSPTGGTSGGTDTQYF. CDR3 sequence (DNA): TGTGCCAGCAGCCCTACCGGGGGGACTAGCGGGGGCACAGATACGCAGTATTTT.

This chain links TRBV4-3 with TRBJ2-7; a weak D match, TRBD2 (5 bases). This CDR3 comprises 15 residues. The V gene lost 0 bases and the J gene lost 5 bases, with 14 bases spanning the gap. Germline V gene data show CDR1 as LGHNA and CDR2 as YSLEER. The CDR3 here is CASSQDTTKADEQYF. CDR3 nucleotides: TGCGCCAGCAGCCAAGATACGACCAAAGCGGACGAGCAGTACTTC.

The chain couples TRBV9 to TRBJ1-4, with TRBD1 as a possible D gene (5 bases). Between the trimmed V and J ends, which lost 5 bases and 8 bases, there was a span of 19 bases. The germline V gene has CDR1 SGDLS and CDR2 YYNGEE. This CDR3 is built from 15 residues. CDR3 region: CASSWRSEGMEKLFF. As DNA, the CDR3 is TGTGCCAGCAGTTGGAGGAGTGAGGGGATGGAAAAACTGTTTTTT.

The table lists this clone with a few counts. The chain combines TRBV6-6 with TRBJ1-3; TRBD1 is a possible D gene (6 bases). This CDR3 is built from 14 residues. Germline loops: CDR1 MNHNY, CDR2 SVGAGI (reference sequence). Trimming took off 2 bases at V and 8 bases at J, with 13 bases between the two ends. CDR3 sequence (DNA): TGTGCCAGCAGTTACCTCCAGGGGCGGTACACCATATATTTT. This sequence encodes CASSYLQGRYTIYF.

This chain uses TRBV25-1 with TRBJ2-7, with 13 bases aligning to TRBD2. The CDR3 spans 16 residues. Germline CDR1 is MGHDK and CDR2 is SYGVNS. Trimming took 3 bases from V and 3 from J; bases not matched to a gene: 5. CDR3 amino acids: CASSDWGLAGFYEQYF. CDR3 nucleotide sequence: TGTGCCAGCAGTGACTGGGGACTAGCGGGATTCTACGAGCAGTACTTC.

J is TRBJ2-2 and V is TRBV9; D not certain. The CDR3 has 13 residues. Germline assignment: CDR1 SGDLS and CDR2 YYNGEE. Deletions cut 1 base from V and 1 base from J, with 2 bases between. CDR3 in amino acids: CASSVWNTGELFF. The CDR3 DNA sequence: TGTGCCAGCAGCGTATGGAACACCGGGGAGCTGTTTTTT.

The CDR3 loop is CASSPGTDYGYTF. CDR3 sequence (DNA): TGTGCCAGCAGTCCGGGGACGGACTATGGCTACACCTTC. The chain is built from TRBV27 and TRBJ1-2, with D tentatively TRBD1 (5 bases). The CDR3 contains 13 residues. V was clipped by 5 bases and J by 3 bases, with 10 bases between them. Per the germline V gene, CDR1 is MNHEY and CDR2 is SMNVEV (reference sequence).

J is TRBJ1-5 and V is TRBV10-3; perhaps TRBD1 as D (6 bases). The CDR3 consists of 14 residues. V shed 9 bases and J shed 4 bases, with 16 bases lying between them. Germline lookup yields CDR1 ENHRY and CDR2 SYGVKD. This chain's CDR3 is CAIAGTSVNQPQHF. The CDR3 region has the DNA TGTGCCATTGCAGGGACATCAGTAAATCAGCCCCAGCATTTT.

As DNA, the CDR3 is TGTGCCAGCAGCCAAGCGTTGGGGGCTAGCTACGAGCAGTACTTC. It yields the protein CASSQALGASYEQYF. The chain employs TRBV3-1 (or the pseudogene TRBV3-2) and TRBJ2-7; D is possibly TRBD1 (6 bases). Trimming cost V 1 base and J 3 bases, with 13 bases left between them. The CDR3 sequence is 15 residues long. Germline assignment: CDR1 LGHDT and CDR2 YNNKEL (reference sequence).

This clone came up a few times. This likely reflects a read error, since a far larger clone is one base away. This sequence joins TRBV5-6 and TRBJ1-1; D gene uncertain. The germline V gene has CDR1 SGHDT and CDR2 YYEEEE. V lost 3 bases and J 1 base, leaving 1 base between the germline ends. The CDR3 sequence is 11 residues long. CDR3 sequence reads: CASSWNTEAFF. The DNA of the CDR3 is TGTGCCAGCAGCTGGAACACTGAAGCTTTCTTT.

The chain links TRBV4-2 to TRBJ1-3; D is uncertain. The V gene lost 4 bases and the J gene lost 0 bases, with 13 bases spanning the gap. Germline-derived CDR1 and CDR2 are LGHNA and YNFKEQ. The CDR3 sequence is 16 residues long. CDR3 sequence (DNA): TGTGCCAGCAGCCCGGAGGACGGATACTCTGGAAACACCATATATTTT. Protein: CASSPEDGYSGNTIYF.

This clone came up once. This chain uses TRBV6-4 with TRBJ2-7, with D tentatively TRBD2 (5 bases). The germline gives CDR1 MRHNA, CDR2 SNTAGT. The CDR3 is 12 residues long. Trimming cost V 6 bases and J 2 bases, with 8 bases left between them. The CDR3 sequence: CASSYGTYEQYF. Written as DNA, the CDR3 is TGTGCCAGCAGCTACGGGACCTACGAGCAGTACTTC.

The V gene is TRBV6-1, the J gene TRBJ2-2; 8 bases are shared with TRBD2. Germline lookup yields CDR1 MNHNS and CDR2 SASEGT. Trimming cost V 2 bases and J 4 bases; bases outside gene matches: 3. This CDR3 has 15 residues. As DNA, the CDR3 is TGTGCCAGCAGTGAACCGGGACTAGTCACCGGGGAGCTGTTTTTT. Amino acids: CASSEPGLVTGELFF.

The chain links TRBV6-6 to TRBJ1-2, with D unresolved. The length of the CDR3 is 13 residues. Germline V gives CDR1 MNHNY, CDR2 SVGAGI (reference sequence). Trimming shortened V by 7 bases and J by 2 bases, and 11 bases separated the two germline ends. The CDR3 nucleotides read TGTGCCAGCACCAAAGGACGGAACTATGGCTACACCTTC. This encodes CASTKGRNYGYTF.

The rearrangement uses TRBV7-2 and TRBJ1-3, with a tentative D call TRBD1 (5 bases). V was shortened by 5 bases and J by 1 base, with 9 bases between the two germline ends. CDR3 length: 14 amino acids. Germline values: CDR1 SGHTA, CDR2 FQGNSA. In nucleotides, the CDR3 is TGTGCCAGCAGCGCCCAGGGATCTGGAAACACCATATATTTT. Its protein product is CASSAQGSGNTIYF.

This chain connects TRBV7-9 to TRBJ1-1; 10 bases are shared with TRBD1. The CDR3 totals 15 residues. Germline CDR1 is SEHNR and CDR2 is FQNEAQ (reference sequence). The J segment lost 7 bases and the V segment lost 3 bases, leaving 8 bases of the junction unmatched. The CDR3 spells CASSLAKGTGVEAFF. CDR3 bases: TGTGCCAGCAGCTTGGCAAAGGGGACAGGGGTTGAAGCTTTCTTT.